A selection of T cell receptor beta chains follows, all from one sample in a study of T-cell reconstitution after alpha-beta-depleted transplantation in children. MiXCR, run by TCRdb on the PCR reads, gives a single entry per CDR3 protein. The table records some 130,000 distinct CDR3 sequences, roughly 10% of them present only once. The starting material was PBMCs, mostly from graft donor cells, obtained 180 days after TCRalphabeta/CD19-depleted stem cell transplant. The receptors derive from a girl younger than two who had a stem cell transplant for combined immunodeficiency, so the T cells may come from the graft donor. The CDR3 runs from the conserved cysteine through the conserved F or W. Each record gives: V gene, CDR3 length, D gene, J gene, clone size, CDR3 protein, CDR3 DNA. D genes are given only for firm matches. Expanded clones are given a class, and other clones once, few, many or no size at all.

>TRBV15|13|NA|TRBJ2-7|NA
CATSLDRSYDQYF
TGTGCCACCAGCCTGGACAGAAGCTACGACCAGTACTTC
>TRBV20-1|13|NA|TRBJ2-3|few
CSANRHSTDTQYF
TGCAGTGCAAACAGGCATTCCACAGATACGCAGTATTTT
>TRBV20-1|15|TRBD2|TRBJ2-1|few
CSAKSGAGSYNEQFF
TGCAGTGCTAAGAGCGGGGCCGGCTCTTACAATGAGCAGTTCTTC
>TRBV29-1|12|NA|TRBJ1-2|NA
CSVEDPAGGYTF
TGCAGCGTTGAAGATCCGGCGGGAGGCTACACCTTC
>TRBV5-6|14|TRBD1|TRBJ1-2|few
CASNRQGEGYGYTF
TGTGCCAGCAACCGACAGGGTGAGGGCTATGGCTACACCTTC
>TRBV18|14|NA|TRBJ1-1|NA
CASSPWTENTEAFF
TGTGCCAGCTCACCTTGGACCGAAAACACTGAAGCTTTCTTT
>TRBV20-1|13|NA|TRBJ1-5|NA
CSARLGQNQPQHF
TGCAGTGCTAGACTCGGGCAAAATCAGCCCCAGCATTTT
>TRBV29-1|14|NA|TRBJ2-3|few
CSVDRSGSGDTQYF
TGCAGCGTGGACAGATCGGGGTCCGGAGATACGCAGTATTTT
>TRBV7-8|16|NA|TRBJ1-5|NA
CASSPGAGTMGQPQHF
TGTGCCAGCAGCCCAGGAGCGGGGACCATGGGTCAGCCCCAGCATTTT
>TRBV5-8|12|NA|TRBJ2-5|NA
CASSPERETQYF
TGTGCCAGCAGCCCGGAGCGCGAGACCCAGTACTTC